This T cell receptor (beta chain) was captured in a study of T cell changes during pregnancy in multiple sclerosis. Generated by immunoSEQ multiplex PCR, the TCRdb table keeps only in-frame clones and is missing some. The sample carries 57,000 or so clones, roughly 91% recorded once. Germline V CDR1 and CDR2: SQVTM, ANQGSEA. This CDR3 has 14 amino acids. The V gene lost 6 bases and the J gene lost 1 base, with 12 bases spanning the gap. The chain has TRBV29-1 and TRBJ2-2; D remains ambiguous. The clonotype was recovered from a female donor with multiple sclerosis, enrolled in a pregnancy study. Sample: peripheral blood, taken in the second trimester of pregnancy. The CDR3 DNA reads as TGCAGCGTCGCCCCCAGGTTGAACACCGGGGAGCTGTTTTTT. As protein: CSVAPRLNTGELFF.